Shown below are 16 T cell receptor beta chains from a single sample sequenced in a study of blood T cell repertoires in COVID-19. Produced via immunoSEQ multiplex PCR; TCRdb's table is partial and in-frame only. The sample includes hundreds of thousands of clones, roughly 80% of them seen just once. The sequencing sample was made of PBMCs or T cells enriched from blood (not recorded which). The receptor source for this set is a man aged 40-55 years who had been exposed to COVID-19.

This clone was seen a handful of times. The chain links TRBV25-1 to TRBJ2-7; 12 bases line up with TRBD2. This CDR3 contains 17 residues. The trim removed 2 bases at V and 3 bases at J, leaving 8 bases unmatched. The germline CDR1 and CDR2 sequences are MGHDK and SYGVNS. As DNA, the CDR3 is TGTGCCAGCAGTGAAATGACTAGCGGGAGCCAAAACTACGAGCAGTACTTC. This encodes CASSEMTSGSQNYEQYF.

This chain joins TRBV2 and TRBJ1-3; maybe TRBD1 (6 bases). Looked up from germline, CDR1 is SNHLY and CDR2 is FYNNEI. The CDR3 length is 14 residues. V was pared by 5 bases and J by 4 bases, with 12 bases between. CDR3 sequence reads: CASSWGPGGNTIYF. DNA for the CDR3: TGTGCCAGCAGTTGGGGGCCCGGAGGAAACACCATATATTTT.

V usage is TRBV14 and J usage is TRBJ1-2, with TRBD1 matching 9 bases. This CDR3 is built from 18 residues. CDR1 is SGHDN, CDR2 FVKESK, per germline. With V trimmed by 0 bases and J by 7 bases, 15 bases remained unmatched. For the CDR3, the DNA is TGTGCCAGCAGCCAAGATGAGCCCCCGGGACAGGGAAGGGGTGGCTACACCTTC. Protein sequence: CASSQDEPPGQGRGGYTF.

The rearrangement joins TRBV4-1 to TRBJ1-2, with D possibly being TRBD1 (6 bases). The CDR3 is 16 residues long. Germline-derived CDR1 and CDR2 are MGHRA and YSYEKL. Deletions cut 0 bases from V and 10 bases from J, with 21 bases between. CDR3 in amino acids: CASSQDTLRTANFYTF. The CDR3 nucleotides are TGCGCCAGCAGCCAAGATACTCTCCGGACAGCCAACTTCTACACCTTC.

The sample holds one count of this clone. The V and J genes are TRBV27 and TRBJ1-2, with TRBD1 matching 8 bases. The CDR3 is 14 residues long. J lost 6 bases, V lost 6 bases, and 9 bases had no gene match. Germline V gene data show CDR1 as MNHEY and CDR2 as SMNVEV (reference sequence). This CDR3 is CASSPRTGPNGYTF. The CDR3, as DNA: TGTGCCAGCAGCCCTAGGACAGGGCCGAATGGCTACACCTTC.

As concerns this clone: The sample contains more than one DNA sequence encoding this CDR3. V and J are TRBV12-3 or TRBV12-4 and TRBJ2-3; the D is unclear. This CDR3 spans 11 amino acids. Trimming took off 4 bases at V and 6 bases at J, with 5 bases between the two ends. CDR3 coding DNA: TGTGCCAGCAGTTCCGGGGATACGCAGTATTTT. Its translation is CASSSGDTQYF.

This clone has just a few counts. The rearrangement uses TRBV7-8 and TRBJ2-3; TRBD2 matches 10 bases. J was trimmed by 3 bases and V by 5 bases; bases with no gene match: 11. The CDR3 consists of 17 residues. Germline CDR1 is SGHVS and CDR2 is FQNEAQ. This chain's CDR3 is CASSIAQLAGRTDTQYF. The CDR3 coding sequence is TGTGCCAGCAGCATCGCCCAACTAGCGGGAAGAACAGATACGCAGTATTTT.

This chain uses TRBV7-8 with TRBJ1-2; weak D call: TRBD1 (5 bases). The CDR3 spans 17 residues. The V gene's germline CDR1 is SGHVS and CDR2 FQNEAQ. Trimming cost V 6 bases and J 2 bases, with 22 bases left between them. As DNA, the CDR3 is TGTGCCAGCAGACAATCAGGGTCCCAGGGCGTCAACTATGGCTACACCTTC. Protein sequence: CASRQSGSQGVNYGYTF.

V gene TRBV27 combines with J gene TRBJ2-2; 7 bases are shared with TRBD1. CDR1 and CDR2 from the germline V gene are MNHEY and SMNVEV (reference sequence). The CDR3 is 15 amino acids. V was clipped by 3 bases and J by 3 bases; unmatched bases: 4. The CDR3: CASSFWDRDTGELFF. As DNA, the CDR3 is TGTGCCAGCAGTTTTTGGGACAGAGACACCGGGGAGCTGTTTTTT.

This sequence joins TRBV25-1 and TRBJ2-5; tentatively, D is TRBD1 (5 bases). V dropped 3 bases and J dropped 1 base, with 6 bases sitting between them. Per the germline V gene, CDR1 is MGHDK and CDR2 is SYGVNS. The CDR3 has 13 residues. The CDR3 DNA sequence: TGTGCCAGCAGTGATGACAGCCAAGAGACCCAGTACTTC. Translated: CASSDDSQETQYF.

The V and J genes are TRBV27 and TRBJ2-2; 10 bases fit TRBD2. Germline V gene lookup returns CDR1 MNHEY and CDR2 SMNVEV (reference sequence). This CDR3 has 16 residues. Losses at the gene ends were 2 bases for V and 5 bases for J; bases not matched to a gene: 5. CDR3 in amino acids: CASSLDASGSTGELFF. CDR3 nucleotides: TGTGCCAGCAGTTTAGATGCTAGCGGGAGTACCGGGGAGCTGTTTTTT.

This chain uses TRBV7-8 with TRBJ1-1; D is uncertain. Germline V CDR1 and CDR2: SGHVS, FQNEAQ. The V and J ends lost 1 base and 2 bases respectively, with 8 bases between them. The CDR3 extends over 14 amino acids. The CDR3 DNA reads TGTGCCAGCAGCTTAGATGGCGGAAACACTGAAGCTTTCTTT. Translated, it gives CASSLDGGNTEAFF.

The chain couples TRBV18 to TRBJ2-7; TRBD2 matches 7 bases. The CDR3 spans 18 residues. Trimming cost V 3 bases and J 1 base; bases outside gene matches: 15. Germline V gene data show CDR1 as KGHSH and CDR2 as LQKENI. The DNA for the CDR3 is TGTGCCAGCTCACCCCCCCAAATCGGGGCTAGCGGATCCTACGAGCAGTACTTC. It encodes CASSPPQIGASGSYEQYF.

The genes are TRBV29-1 and TRBJ1-1, with TRBD1 as a possible D gene (5 bases). CDR1 and CDR2 from the germline V gene are SQVTM and ANQGSEA. The length of the CDR3 is 12 residues. V was cut by 7 bases and J by 3 bases, with 12 bases left in between. CDR3 sequence reads: CSAGHRDTEAFF. The CDR3 DNA sequence: TGCAGCGCTGGACATAGAGACACTGAAGCTTTCTTT.

The table lists this clone with many counts. The chain joins TRBV5-1 to TRBJ2-3; 8 bases agree with TRBD2. The CDR3 extends over 14 amino acids. Germline V gene data show CDR1 as SGHRS and CDR2 as YFSETQ. After removal of 4 bases from V and 6 bases from J, the junction contained 7 bases not matched to a gene. DNA of the CDR3: TGCGCCAGCAGCCGAACTAGCGGTGGGGATACGCAGTATTTT. Translation gives CASSRTSGGDTQYF.

DNA of the CDR3: TGTGCCAGTAGGAATCAGGGGGCTGGGGCCAACGTCCTGACTTTC. This encodes CASRNQGAGANVLTF. V and J are TRBV19 and TRBJ2-6; 7 nucleotides line up with TRBD1. With 6 bases clipped from V and 2 bases from J, the junction kept 4 bases outside the gene matches. The CDR3 runs 15 residues. Germline CDR1 reads LNHDA; CDR2 reads SQIVND (reference sequence).